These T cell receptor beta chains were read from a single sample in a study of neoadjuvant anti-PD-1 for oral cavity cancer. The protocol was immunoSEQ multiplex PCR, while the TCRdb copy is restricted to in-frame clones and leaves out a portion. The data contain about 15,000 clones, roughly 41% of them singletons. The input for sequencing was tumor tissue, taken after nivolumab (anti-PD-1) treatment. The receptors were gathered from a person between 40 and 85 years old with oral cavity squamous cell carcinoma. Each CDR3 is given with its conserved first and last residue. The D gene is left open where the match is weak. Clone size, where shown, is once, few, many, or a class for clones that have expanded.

TGTGCCAGCAGCCCCGGGGGGGTACGGTACGAGCAGTACTTC,CASSPGGVRYEQYF,TRBD2,TRBJ2-7,TRBV7-3,14,.
TGTGCCAGCAGCTTGGGGCAGACTAATAATTCACCCCTCCACTTT,CASSLGQTNNSPLHF,.,TRBJ1-6,TRBV5-4,15,few
TGTGCCAGCAGCTTGGGGCCCAATGGGGAGCAGTACTTC,CASSLGPNGEQYF,.,TRBJ2-7,TRBV5-5,13,.
TGTGCCAGCAGCTTGATGACAACGAACACTGAAGCTTTCTTT,CASSLMTTNTEAFF,.,TRBJ1-1,TRBV7-6,14,.
TGTGCCAGCAGCGGGAGCTCCTACGAGCAGTACTTC,CASSGSSYEQYF,.,TRBJ2-7,TRBV2,12,once
TGTGCCAGCAGCTTGGTGGGGGGGGTTATTGGCTCACCCCTCCACTTT,CASSLVGGVIGSPLHF,.,TRBJ1-6,TRBV28,16,few
TGTGCCAGCAGCCCCGGCCCCTACAATGAGCAGTTCTTC,CASSPGPYNEQFF,.,TRBJ2-1,TRBV6-5,13,.
TGTGCCAGCAGTGAAGGGACAGGGGTAGAGACCCAGTACTTC,CASSEGTGVETQYF,TRBD1,TRBJ2-5,TRBV6-5,14,.
TGTGCCAGCAGCTCGCTTTGGGGTCCCAATCAGCCCCAGCATTTT,CASSSLWGPNQPQHF,.,TRBJ1-5,TRBV28,15,few
TGTGCCAGCAGCGTATCCCTCTCCCCCAGGACGGCCACTGAAGCTTTCTTT,CASSVSLSPRTATEAFF,.,TRBJ1-1,TRBV9,17,.
TGTGCCAGCAGCTTCCACCCCGTCGGTAGCGGGGGTGTGGAGACCCAGTACTTC,CASSFHPVGSGGVETQYF,TRBD2,TRBJ2-5,TRBV7-8,18,.
TGTGCCAGCAGCTTAGGGCCCGGAGGAGGGGACCAAGAGACCCAGTACTTC,CASSLGPGGGDQETQYF,.,TRBJ2-5,TRBV11-2,17,once
TGTGCCAGCAGCTTCCCAAAGGCCGGGACAGACACCGGGGAGCTGTTTTTT,CASSFPKAGTDTGELFF,TRBD1,TRBJ2-2,TRBV5-8,17,.
TGTGCCAGCAGCTTGGACAGAGACACCTACGAGCAGTACTTC,CASSLDRDTYEQYF,.,TRBJ2-7,TRBV11-2,14,.
TGCAGCGTTGGGAATGAAGGCCAGCCCCAGCATTTT,CSVGNEGQPQHF,.,TRBJ1-5,TRBV29-1,12,.
TGTGCCAGCTCGGGACAGTCGAACACCGGGGAGCTGTTTTTT,CASSGQSNTGELFF,TRBD1,TRBJ2-2,TRBV18,14,.
TGTGCCAGCAGCTTAGGCGGAGGAGGGGTCGAGCAGTACTTC,CASSLGGGGVEQYF,.,TRBJ2-7,TRBV7-2,14,.
TGCGCCAGCAGCTTGGCCGGGACTAGCGGGGGGAGAGAGACCCAGTACTTC,CASSLAGTSGGRETQYF,TRBD2,TRBJ2-5,TRBV5-1,17,few
TGCGCCAGCAGCCAGACAGACGGCTACGAGCAGTACTTC,CASSQTDGYEQYF,.,TRBJ2-7,TRBV4-3,13,few
TGTGCCTGGACAGGGTTCGGCGGTGAGTTTGAAGCTTTCTTT,CAWTGFGGEFEAFF,.,TRBJ1-1,TRBV30,14,large
TGTGCCATCAGGCGCCGGGACAGGGTGTACGAGCAGTACTTC,CAIRRRDRVYEQYF,TRBD1,TRBJ2-7,TRBV10-3,14,.
TGTGCCAGCCTAAAAGGGCCCTTCGTAATCTATGGCTACACCTTC,CASLKGPFVIYGYTF,.,TRBJ1-2,TRBV28,15,few
TGTGCCACCAGCAGCCGGAATGCTAATGAAAAACTGTTTTTT,CATSSRNANEKLFF,.,TRBJ1-4,TRBV15,14,.
TGTGCCAGCAGCTTAGGACGCGATCAGCCCCAGCATTTT,CASSLGRDQPQHF,.,TRBJ1-5,TRBV13,13,few
TGTGCCAGCAGCCGGCGGACAGGGGGGAACACCGGGGAGCTGTTTTTT,CASSRRTGGNTGELFF,TRBD1,TRBJ2-2,TRBV28,16,few
TGTGCCAGCAGCGTACAGGGGGCGGGCGGGGCCAACGTCCTGACTTTC,CASSVQGAGGANVLTF,TRBD1,TRBJ2-6,TRBV9,16,once
TGTGCCAGCAGACCTACAGGGGAGTACACTGAAGCTTTCTTT,CASRPTGEYTEAFF,TRBD1,TRBJ1-1,TRBV6-5,14,few
TGTGCCAGCAGCCAAGATCGGTGGGGGGATGAAGAAAAACTGTTTTTT,CASSQDRWGDEEKLFF,.,TRBJ1-4,TRBV14,16,few
TGTGCTAGTGGTTTGGACGGCGCCGTCCGCGAGCAGTACTTC,CASGLDGAVREQYF,.,TRBJ2-7,TRBV12-5,14,.
TGTGCCAGCAGCTTAGCGAACAGGGATCAGCCCCAGCATTTT,CASSLANRDQPQHF,.,TRBJ1-5,TRBV7-9,14,few
TGTGCCAGCAGCGCACGGGGGGCAGATACGCAGTATTTT,CASSARGADTQYF,TRBD2,TRBJ2-3,TRBV7-9,13,.
TGCGCCAGCAGGCCCGGGACAGGGGGCCCAGATACGCAGTATTTT,CASRPGTGGPDTQYF,TRBD1,TRBJ2-3,TRBV5-1,15,.
TGTGCCAGCAGCGAGGCCCCGGGACTAGCGGGGGACCAGCAGTTCTTC,CASSEAPGLAGDQQFF,TRBD2,TRBJ2-1,TRBV9,16,.
TGTGCCAGCAGCCCGGACTGGGGTGGGACAGATACGCAGTATTTT,CASSPDWGGTDTQYF,.,TRBJ2-3,TRBV11-2,15,.
TGTGCCAGCAGCTTAGAGTTGCAGGGTCTAGCTAACTATGGCTACACCTTC,CASSLELQGLANYGYTF,.,TRBJ1-2,TRBV7-2,17,few
TGTGCCAGCAGCCCCGTTGGGAGCAGGTCGAGCTCCTACGAGCAGTACTTC,CASSPVGSRSSSYEQYF,.,TRBJ2-7,TRBV14,17,.
TGTGCCAGCAGCGTAGCTACTAGCGGGGGGCCCACCTACAATGAGCAGTTCTTC,CASSVATSGGPTYNEQFF,TRBD2,TRBJ2-1,TRBV9,18,.
TGTGCCAGCAGCCAAGGACAGGGGAGGGAATTGGGAAGAAATTCACCCCTCCACTTT,CASSQGQGRELGRNSPLHF,TRBD1,TRBJ1-6,TRBV4-2,19,.
TGTGCCAGCAGTGCCCGTCAATGGGGCCCCTACGAGCAGTACTTC,CASSARQWGPYEQYF,.,TRBJ2-7,TRBV28,15,.
TGTGCCAGTAGTATAGACCCGGATCAGCCCCAGCATTTT,CASSIDPDQPQHF,.,TRBJ1-5,TRBV19,13,.
TGTGCCAGCAGCTTAGCCGGTAACTATGGCTACACCTTC,CASSLAGNYGYTF,.,TRBJ1-2,TRBV7-9,13,.
TGTGCCAGCAGCTTAGCGGGGGGGCTTGCGGATACGCAGTATTTT,CASSLAGGLADTQYF,.,TRBJ2-3,TRBV7-2,15,.
TGTGCCAGCAGCTTATGGGGGTTCAGTGGGACCACTGAAGCTTTCTTT,CASSLWGFSGTTEAFF,.,TRBJ1-1,TRBV7-9,16,few